This is a list of T cell receptor beta chains from one sample in a study of blood T cell repertoires in COVID-19. The table came from immunoSEQ multiplex PCR; TCRdb's copy has only in-frame clones and leaves some out. The data show 98,000 or so clones, with roughly 91% seen just once and roughly 6% held by the top ten. Specimen: peripheral blood. The origin of the receptors is a human donor in a cohort sampled during active COVID-19. CDR3s include the opening cysteine and the closing phenylalanine or tryptophan. Each record gives: V gene, CDR3 length, J gene, clone size, D gene, CDR3 protein, CDR3 DNA. D genes are given only for firm matches. A row's size may be missing; if present it is once, few, many or a size class.

v_gene: TRBV9
len: 15
j_gene: TRBJ2-1
abundance: NA
d_gene: TRBD2
CDR3aa: CASSVGLAVYNEQFF
CDR3nt: TGTGCCAGCAGCGTCGGACTAGCGGTATACAATGAGCAGTTCTTC

v_gene: TRBV28
len: 12
j_gene: TRBJ2-7
abundance: NA
d_gene: NA
CDR3aa: CASSLDSSEQYF
CDR3nt: TGTGCCAGCAGCTTAGACTCGTCCGAGCAGTACTTC

v_gene: TRBV5-1
len: 19
j_gene: TRBJ2-2
abundance: few
d_gene: TRBD2
CDR3aa: CASSLTSTGTSGGTGELFF
CDR3nt: TGCGCCAGCAGCTTGACATCCACCGGGACTAGCGGTGGCACCGGGGAGCTGTTTTTT

v_gene: TRBV7-2
len: 17
j_gene: TRBJ1-1
abundance: NA
d_gene: TRBD1
CDR3aa: CASSLGQRLLLNTEAFF
CDR3nt: TGTGCCAGCAGCTTGGGACAGCGACTCCTTTTGAACACTGAAGCTTTCTTT

v_gene: TRBV11-1
len: 16
j_gene: TRBJ2-1
abundance: NA
d_gene: TRBD1
CDR3aa: CASSEGQGASYNEQFF
CDR3nt: TGTGCCAGCAGCGAGGGACAGGGGGCGTCCTACAATGAGCAGTTCTTC

v_gene: TRBV13
len: 13
j_gene: TRBJ2-7
abundance: NA
d_gene: NA
CDR3aa: CASSLGTDYEQYF
CDR3nt: TGTGCCAGCAGCTTAGGGACAGACTACGAGCAGTACTTC

v_gene: TRBV9
len: 14
j_gene: TRBJ2-7
abundance: NA
d_gene: NA
CDR3aa: CASSVGGLSYEQYF
CDR3nt: TGTGCCAGCAGCGTAGGTGGCCTTTCGTACGAGCAGTACTTC

v_gene: TRBV7-3
len: 14
j_gene: TRBJ1-6
abundance: NA
d_gene: TRBD1
CDR3aa: CASSLDRGRSPLHF
CDR3nt: TGTGCCAGCAGCTTAGATAGGGGGCGTTCACCCCTCCACTTT

v_gene: TRBV3-1/TRBV3-2
len: 17
j_gene: TRBJ1-2
abundance: NA
d_gene: TRBD1
CDR3aa: CASSQDQRLRTGLGYTF
CDR3nt: TGTGCCAGCAGCCAAGATCAAAGGTTGCGGACAGGGCTTGGCTACACCTTC

v_gene: TRBV14
len: 15
j_gene: TRBJ2-7
abundance: NA
d_gene: TRBD1
CDR3aa: CASSPQTGEGYEQYF
CDR3nt: TGTGCCAGCAGCCCACAGACAGGGGAAGGCTACGAGCAGTACTTC

v_gene: TRBV12-3/TRBV12-4
len: 13
j_gene: TRBJ1-1
abundance: NA
d_gene: NA
CDR3aa: CASAITGNTEAFF
CDR3nt: TGTGCCAGCGCTATTACAGGGAACACTGAAGCTTTCTTT

v_gene: TRBV30
len: 12
j_gene: TRBJ2-5
abundance: NA
d_gene: NA
CDR3aa: CAWMDSGQTQYF
CDR3nt: TGTGCCTGGATGGATAGTGGGCAGACCCAGTACTTC

v_gene: TRBV21-1
len: 13
j_gene: TRBJ2-3
abundance: NA
d_gene: NA
CDR3aa: CARGRVLTDTQYF
CDR3nt: TGTGCCAGGGGCAGGGTCTTGACAGATACGCAGTATTTT

v_gene: TRBV12-3/TRBV12-4
len: 12
j_gene: TRBJ2-3
abundance: NA
d_gene: NA
CDR3aa: CASSFRSDTQYF
CDR3nt: TGTGCCAGCAGTTTCCGGTCAGATACGCAGTATTTT

v_gene: TRBV10-2
len: 16
j_gene: TRBJ2-1
abundance: few
d_gene: TRBD2
CDR3aa: CASSEAPTSAVGEQFF
CDR3nt: TGCGCCAGCAGTGAGGCACCGACTAGCGCGGTTGGGGAGCAGTTCTTC

v_gene: TRBV25-1
len: 12
j_gene: TRBJ1-1
abundance: NA
d_gene: NA
CDR3aa: CASSGQFTEAFF
CDR3nt: TGTGCCAGCAGTGGACAGTTCACTGAAGCTTTCTTT

v_gene: TRBV5-5
len: 15
j_gene: TRBJ2-7
abundance: NA
d_gene: TRBD1
CDR3aa: CASSLIRDRGYEQYF
CDR3nt: TGTGCCAGCAGCTTGATCCGGGACAGAGGCTACGAGCAGTACTTC

v_gene: TRBV21-1
len: 18
j_gene: TRBJ2-4
abundance: NA
d_gene: NA
CDR3aa: CASSKRSGGPPTGNIQYF
CDR3nt: TGTGCCAGCAGCAAACGAAGCGGGGGGCCCCCGACCGGAAACATTCAGTACTTC

v_gene: TRBV10-3
len: 15
j_gene: TRBJ1-1
abundance: NA
d_gene: NA
CDR3aa: CAISDSLGLNTEAFF
CDR3nt: TGTGCCATCAGTGACTCACTAGGACTGAACACTGAAGCTTTCTTT